This section outlines one TCR beta chain sequence together with its context. Deletions cut 3 bases from V and 2 bases from J, with 10 bases between. Germline-derived CDR1 and CDR2 are ENHRY and SYGVKD. This CDR3 contains 14 residues. Data came from immunoSEQ multiplex PCR; TCRdb stores just in-frame clones and leaves some out. The sample shows 55,000 to 90,000 clones, more than 85% of them seen only once. This entry comes from a study of blood T cell repertoires in COVID-19. The sample was peripheral blood. This TCR derives from a human donor with active COVID-19. The donor label of this sample is uncertain. The rearrangement uses TRBV10-3 and TRBJ2-5, with D hard to call. CDR3 protein: CAISDGTAQETQYF. CDR3 bases: TGTGCCATCAGTGATGGCACAGCACAAGAGACCCAGTACTTC.